This entry concerns a single TCR beta chain. Its antigen remains undetermined. No base quality values were provided; no much bigger clone lies one nucleotide off. The treatment or condition label of this sample denotes: oral pan-JAK inhibitor, 5-10 mg twice daily. Peripheral blood and lesional scalp punch biopsies were obtained from patients with alopecia areata. After PBMCs were isolated by density centrifugation and stained for CD3, CD4 and CD8, a FACSAria was used to sort CD4+ and CD8+ T cells. Libraries were prepared through the immunoSEQ multiplex PCR assay. RNA was extracted from all samples and reverse transcribed into cDNA, which served as template for TCR sequencing. First-strand cDNA was synthesized using SuperScript III with a 2:1 mix of oligo-dT and random hexamers. A synthetic immune receptor repertoire was used to gauge amplification bias, and whatever bias remained was removed computationally. Regarding the original processing steps: Raw reads were preprocessed for error removal, and CDR3 was defined according to IMGT conventions as running from the conserved cysteine to phenylalanine. Clonality was calculated as 1 minus Shannon entropy normalized by log2 of the number of productive unique TCRs. CD4 or CD8 identity of scalp clones was inferred by cross-referencing scalp TCRbeta sequences with sorted blood CD4 and CD8 repertoires. In TCRdb, the immuneACCESS table is reduced to in-frame sequences with V and J assigned. These tables do not hold every clone; where another copy was compared, an unresolved V gene accounts for under half, and the others remain unexplained. That table gives V, J and clone size, and the DNA gave D and trimming. Within this sample are about 210,000 clones, with 40% to 45% of them counted one time only. The ten largest clones take up over 2% of the sample.

V lost 0 bases and J lost 7 bases; the stretch between them is 11 bases long. CDR1 and CDR2 (SGHRS, YFSETQ) derive from the germline V gene. Taken from cysteine to phenylalanine, the CDR3 has 14 residues. The kept DNA is CDR3 alone, 42 bases in frame from the first base. The data originate from a study of CD8+ T cells in alopecia areata (dated by TCRdb to 2017 to 2018). Broadly, across the study: The treated patients took part in an open-label pilot trial in which moderate-to-severe alopecia areata was treated with oral tofacitinib at 5 to 10 mg twice daily. immunoSEQ multiplex PCR using 35 Vbeta forward primers and 13 Jbeta reverse primers was used to amplify TCRbeta CDR3 regions. To study T cell clonal expansion in alopecia areata, the researchers applied high-throughput TCRbeta sequencing to both the C3H/HeJ mouse model and human patients. Scalp clonality was compared across normal scalp (n=4), patchy alopecia areata scalp (n=8), and alopecia totalis/universalis scalp (n=8). RNA was extracted with the PAXgene miRNA kit for fixed scalp, the miRNeasy kit for PBMCs, and the RNeasy kit for mouse skin. Disease severity in treated patients was measured with the SALT score, which quantifies the percentage of affected scalp surface area. Human TCRbeta sequencing covered scalp tissue and sorted CD4+ and CD8+ peripheral blood T cells from patchy and totalis/universalis alopecia areata patients and healthy controls. Patients on tofacitinib were biopsied at baseline and after 4 and 24 weeks of treatment, and several of the patients also had a later scalp biopsy. Patients received tofacitinib for 6 to 18 months and were then followed off drug for 6 months to check for delayed response and recurrence.

Paper-wide results and their limitations: The treated cohort was small, with a single nonresponder, so links between baseline CD8+ expansion and response need larger studies. Compared with normal scalp, lesional scalp, particularly in alopecia totalis/universalis, had higher clonality and more expanded CD8+ clones, which suggests antigenic drive. Many expanded lesional clones persisted in scalp and blood during tofacitinib treatment, which may partly explain relapse after stopping treatment. Compared with mice, TCR sequences shared between patients were less clear, possibly partly because of HLA diversity across the patient population. Unlike mouse skin, where gammadelta T cells dominate, normal human skin contains resident alphabeta T cells that get sequenced too, which complicates analysis of the scalp TCR repertoire. With tofacitinib, both scalp clonality and the number of expanded CD8+ clones among the top 100 scalp clones went down significantly.

The TCR comes from a human donor with alopecia areata. The V and J genes are TRBV5-1 and TRBJ2-1, and the D gene may be TRBD2, 5 bases matching. The starting material was CD4+ T cells sorted from blood, obtained around week 37, from a patient treated with tofacitinib. The nucleotide sequence reads TGCGCCAGCAGCTTGGGCTTCTCGGGGAATGAGCAGTTCTTC. The translation is CASSLGFSGNEQFF. This CDR3, with the reference TRBV5-1 and TRBJ2-1 proteins standing in past its ends, gives the full variable domain KAGVTQTPRYLIKTRGQQVTLSCSPISGHRSVSWYQQTPGQGLQFLFEYFSETQRNKGNFPGRFSGRQFSNSRSEMNVSTLELGDSALYLCASSLGFSGNEQFFGPGTRLTVL.